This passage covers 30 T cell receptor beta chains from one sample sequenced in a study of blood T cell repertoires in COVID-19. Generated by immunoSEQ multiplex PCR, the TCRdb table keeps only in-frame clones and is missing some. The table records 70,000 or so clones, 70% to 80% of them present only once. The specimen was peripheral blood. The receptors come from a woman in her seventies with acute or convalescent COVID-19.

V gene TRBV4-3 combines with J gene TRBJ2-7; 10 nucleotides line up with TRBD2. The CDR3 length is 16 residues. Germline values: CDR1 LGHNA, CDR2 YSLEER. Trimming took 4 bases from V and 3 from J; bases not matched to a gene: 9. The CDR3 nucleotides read TGCGCCAGCAGCCGGTCCGGGACTAGCGACCTCTACGAGCAGTACTTC. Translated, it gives CASSRSGTSDLYEQYF.

Written as DNA, the CDR3 is TGTGCCAGCAGTTTCCCACTGGGAGCGGGAGGGTTGACAGATACGCAGTATTTT. Translation gives CASSFPLGAGGLTDTQYF. The chain has TRBV28 and TRBJ2-3, with 10 bases lining up with TRBD2. V lost 3 bases to trimming and J lost 3 bases; unmatched junction nucleotides: 12. The CDR3 totals 18 residues. Germline CDR1 is MDHEN and CDR2 is SYDVKM. Together with reference TRBV28 and TRBJ2-3, the CDR3 gives the full variable domain: DVKVTQSSRYLVKRTGEKVFLECVQDMDHENMFWYRQDPGLGLRLIYFSYDVKMKEKGDIPEGYSVSREKKERFSLILESASTNQTSMYLCASSFPLGAGGLTDTQYFGPGTRLTVL.

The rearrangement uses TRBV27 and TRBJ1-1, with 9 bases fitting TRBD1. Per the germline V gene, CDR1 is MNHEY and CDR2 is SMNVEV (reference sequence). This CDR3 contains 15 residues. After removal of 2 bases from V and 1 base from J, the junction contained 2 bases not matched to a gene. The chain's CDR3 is CASSLAGQGNTEAFF. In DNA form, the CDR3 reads TGTGCCAGCAGTTTAGCGGGACAGGGGAACACTGAAGCTTTCTTT.

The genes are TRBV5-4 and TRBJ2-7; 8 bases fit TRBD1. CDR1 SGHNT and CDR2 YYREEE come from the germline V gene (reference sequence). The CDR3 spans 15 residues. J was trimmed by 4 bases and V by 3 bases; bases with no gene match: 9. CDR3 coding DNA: TGTGCCAGCAGCTCCAGGGACAGGAGCCTATACGAGCAGTACTTC. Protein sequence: CASSSRDRSLYEQYF.

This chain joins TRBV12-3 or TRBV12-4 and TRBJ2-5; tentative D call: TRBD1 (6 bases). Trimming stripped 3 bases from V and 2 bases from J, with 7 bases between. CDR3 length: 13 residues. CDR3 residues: CASSLGQQETQYF. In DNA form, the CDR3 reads TGTGCCAGCAGTTTGGGACAACAAGAGACCCAGTACTTC.

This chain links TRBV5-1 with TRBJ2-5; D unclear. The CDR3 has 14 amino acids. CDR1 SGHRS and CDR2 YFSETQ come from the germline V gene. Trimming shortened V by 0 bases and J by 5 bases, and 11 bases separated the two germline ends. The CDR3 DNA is TGCGCCAGCAGCTTGGTTCCCAATTTCGAGACCCAGTACTTC. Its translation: CASSLVPNFETQYF.

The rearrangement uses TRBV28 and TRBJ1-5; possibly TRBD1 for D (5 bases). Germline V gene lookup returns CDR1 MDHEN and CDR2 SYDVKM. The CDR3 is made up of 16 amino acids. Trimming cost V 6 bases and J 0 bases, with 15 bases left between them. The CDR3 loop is CASSGGLGGSNQPQHF. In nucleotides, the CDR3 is TGTGCCAGCAGCGGGGGACTGGGCGGTAGCAATCAGCCCCAGCATTTT.

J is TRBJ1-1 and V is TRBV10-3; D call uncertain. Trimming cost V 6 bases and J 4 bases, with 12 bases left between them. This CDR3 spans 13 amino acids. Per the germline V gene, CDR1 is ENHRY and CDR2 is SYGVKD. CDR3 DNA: TGTGCCATCAGCGATGGCGGAGGCACTGAAGCTTTCTTT. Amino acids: CAISDGGGTEAFF.

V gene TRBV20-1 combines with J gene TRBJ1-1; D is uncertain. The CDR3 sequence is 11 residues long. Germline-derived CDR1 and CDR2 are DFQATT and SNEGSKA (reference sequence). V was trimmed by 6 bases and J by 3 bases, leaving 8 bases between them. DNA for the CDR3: TGCAGTGCAGGCCGGGACACTGAAGCTTTCTTT. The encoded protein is CSAGRDTEAFF.

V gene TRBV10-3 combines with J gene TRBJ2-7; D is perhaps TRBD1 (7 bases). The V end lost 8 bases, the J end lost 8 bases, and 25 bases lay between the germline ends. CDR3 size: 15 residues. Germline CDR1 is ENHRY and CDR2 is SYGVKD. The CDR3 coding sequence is TGTGCCATCCGGGAGACCGGGACAGAAAACTCCAAGCAGTACTTC. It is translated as CAIRETGTENSKQYF.

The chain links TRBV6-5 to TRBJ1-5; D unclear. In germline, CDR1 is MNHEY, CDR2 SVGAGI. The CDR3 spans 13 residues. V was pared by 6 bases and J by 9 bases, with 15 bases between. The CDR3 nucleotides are TGTGCCAGCAGCCTCGAGGGCCCAGGGCCCCAGCATTTT. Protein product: CASSLEGPGPQHF.

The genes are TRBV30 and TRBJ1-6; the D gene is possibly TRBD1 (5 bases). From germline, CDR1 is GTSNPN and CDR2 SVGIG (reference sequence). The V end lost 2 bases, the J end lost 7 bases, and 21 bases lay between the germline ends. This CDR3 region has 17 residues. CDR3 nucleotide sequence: TGTGCCTGGAGTCTTGGTGTCAGAGCAGGGTTGAATTCACCCCTCCACTTT. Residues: CAWSLGVRAGLNSPLHF.

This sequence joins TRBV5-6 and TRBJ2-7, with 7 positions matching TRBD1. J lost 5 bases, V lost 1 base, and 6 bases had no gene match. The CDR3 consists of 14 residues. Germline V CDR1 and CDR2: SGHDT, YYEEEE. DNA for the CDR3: TGTGCCAGCAGCTTGAGGGCAGGGGGTCACGAGCAGTACTTC. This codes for CASSLRAGGHEQYF.

The chain's CDR3 is CASSPVGGTEAFF. The CDR3 DNA reads as TGTGCCAGTAGTCCCGTCGGGGGGACTGAAGCTTTCTTT. This chain uses TRBV19 with TRBJ1-1, with D possibly TRBD1 on 5 matching bases. The V and J ends lost 5 bases and 5 bases respectively, with 12 bases between them. This CDR3 is 13 amino acids long. The germline V gene encodes CDR1 LNHDA and CDR2 SQIVND (reference sequence).

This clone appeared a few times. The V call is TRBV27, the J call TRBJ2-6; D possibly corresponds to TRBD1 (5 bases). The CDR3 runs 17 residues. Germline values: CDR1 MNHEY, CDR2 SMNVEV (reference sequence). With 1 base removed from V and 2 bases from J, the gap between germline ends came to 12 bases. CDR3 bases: TGTGCCAGCAGTTTATATCTCAACAGGCCTGGGGCCAACGTCCTGACTTTC. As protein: CASSLYLNRPGANVLTF.

CDR3 DNA sequence: TGCGCCAGCCACGAGGGATTAGAGACCCAGTACTTC. This encodes CASHEGLETQYF. This chain connects TRBV5-1 to TRBJ2-5; possible D gene TRBD2, 5 bases. V lost 7 bases and J 4 bases, leaving 11 bases between the germline ends. The CDR3 has 12 amino acids. Looked up from germline, CDR1 is SGHRS and CDR2 is YFSETQ.

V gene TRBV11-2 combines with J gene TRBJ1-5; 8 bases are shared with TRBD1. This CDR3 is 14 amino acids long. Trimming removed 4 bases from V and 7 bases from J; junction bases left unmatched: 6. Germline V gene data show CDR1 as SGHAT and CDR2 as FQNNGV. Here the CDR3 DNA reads TGTGCCAGCAGCTCTGGACAGGGAATGCAGCCCCAGCATTTT. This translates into CASSSGQGMQPQHF.

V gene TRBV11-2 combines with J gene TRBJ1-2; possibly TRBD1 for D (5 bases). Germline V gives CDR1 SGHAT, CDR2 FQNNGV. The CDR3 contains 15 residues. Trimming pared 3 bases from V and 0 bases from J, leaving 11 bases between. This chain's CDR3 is CASSFDSYSNYGYTF. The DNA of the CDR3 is TGTGCCAGCAGCTTTGACAGCTATTCTAACTATGGCTACACCTTC.

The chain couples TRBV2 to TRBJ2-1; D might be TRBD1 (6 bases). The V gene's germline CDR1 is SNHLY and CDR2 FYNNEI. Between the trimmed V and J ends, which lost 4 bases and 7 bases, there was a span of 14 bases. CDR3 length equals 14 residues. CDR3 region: CASSVAGALNEQFF. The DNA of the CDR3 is TGTGCCAGCAGTGTCGCAGGGGCCCTAAATGAGCAGTTCTTC.

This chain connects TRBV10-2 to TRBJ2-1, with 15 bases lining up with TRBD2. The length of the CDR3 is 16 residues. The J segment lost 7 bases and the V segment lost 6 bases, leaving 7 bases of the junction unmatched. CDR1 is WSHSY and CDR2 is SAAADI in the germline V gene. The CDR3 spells CASREGGTSGRNEQFF. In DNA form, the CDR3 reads TGCGCCAGCAGGGAAGGCGGGACTAGCGGGAGGAATGAGCAGTTCTTC.

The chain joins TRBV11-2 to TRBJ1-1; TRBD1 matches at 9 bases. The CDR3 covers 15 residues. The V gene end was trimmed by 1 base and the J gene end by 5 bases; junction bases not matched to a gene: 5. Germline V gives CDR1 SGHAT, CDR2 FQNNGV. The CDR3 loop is CASSLAQGASTEAFF. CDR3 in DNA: TGTGCCAGCAGCTTAGCACAGGGGGCTTCGACTGAAGCTTTCTTT. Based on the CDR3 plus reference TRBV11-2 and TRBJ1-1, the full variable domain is EAGVAQSPRYKIIEKRQSVAFWCNPISGHATLYWYQQILGQGPKLLIQFQNNGVVDDSQLPKDRFSAERLKGVDSTLKIQPAKLEDSAVYLCASSLAQGASTEAFFGQGTRLTVV.

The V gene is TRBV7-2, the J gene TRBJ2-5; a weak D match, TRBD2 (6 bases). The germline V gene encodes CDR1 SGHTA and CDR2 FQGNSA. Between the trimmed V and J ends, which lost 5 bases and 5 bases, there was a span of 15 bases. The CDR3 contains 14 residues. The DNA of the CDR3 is TGTGCCAGCAGCCCCCGGGGAGGTCGCGAGACCCAGTACTTC. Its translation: CASSPRGGRETQYF.

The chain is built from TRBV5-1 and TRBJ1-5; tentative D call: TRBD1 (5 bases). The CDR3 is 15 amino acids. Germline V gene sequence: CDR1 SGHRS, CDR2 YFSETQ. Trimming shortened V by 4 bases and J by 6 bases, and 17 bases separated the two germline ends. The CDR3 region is CASSLQAGGGQPQHF. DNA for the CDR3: TGCGCCAGCAGCCTCCAAGCGGGGGGAGGTCAGCCCCAGCATTTT. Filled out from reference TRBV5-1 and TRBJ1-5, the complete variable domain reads KAGVTQTPRYLIKTRGQQVTLSCSPISGHRSVSWYQQTPGQGLQFLFEYFSETQRNKGNFPGRFSGRQFSNSRSEMNVSTLELGDSALYLCASSLQAGGGQPQHFGDGTRLSIL.

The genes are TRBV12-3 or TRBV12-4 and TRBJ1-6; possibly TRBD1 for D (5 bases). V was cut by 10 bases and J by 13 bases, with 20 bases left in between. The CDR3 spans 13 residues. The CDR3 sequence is CATQKGQAGPLHF. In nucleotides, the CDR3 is TGTGCCACCCAAAAGGGGCAGGCAGGGCCCCTCCACTTT.

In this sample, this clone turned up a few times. The CDR3 spells CASSETLAALFFYNEQFF. The CDR3 DNA follows: TGTGCCAGCAGCGAGACTCTAGCGGCCCTTTTCTTTTACAATGAGCAGTTCTTC. The chain is built from TRBV2 and TRBJ2-1; 7 bases agree with TRBD2. CDR3 length: 18 amino acids. Germline loops: CDR1 SNHLY, CDR2 FYNNEI. Unmatched junction bases numbered 18, after V lost 6 bases and J lost 4 bases.

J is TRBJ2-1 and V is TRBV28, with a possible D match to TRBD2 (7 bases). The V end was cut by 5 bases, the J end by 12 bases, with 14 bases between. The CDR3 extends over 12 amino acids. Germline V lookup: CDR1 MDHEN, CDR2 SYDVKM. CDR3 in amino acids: CASSPSRGAQFF. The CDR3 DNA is TGTGCCAGCAGTCCCAGCCGGGGGGCGCAGTTCTTC.

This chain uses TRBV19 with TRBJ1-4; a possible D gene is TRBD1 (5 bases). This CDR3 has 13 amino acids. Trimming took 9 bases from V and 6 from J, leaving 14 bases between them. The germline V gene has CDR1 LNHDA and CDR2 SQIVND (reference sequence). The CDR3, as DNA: TGTGCCAGCTCGAGGTCGGGGGATGAAAAACTGTTTTTT. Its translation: CASSRSGDEKLFF.

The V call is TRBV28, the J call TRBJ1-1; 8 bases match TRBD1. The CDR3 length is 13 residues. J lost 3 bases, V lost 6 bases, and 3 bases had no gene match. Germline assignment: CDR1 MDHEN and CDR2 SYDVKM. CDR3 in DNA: TGTGCCAGCAGACCAGGGGGCGACACTGAAGCTTTCTTT. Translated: CASRPGGDTEAFF.

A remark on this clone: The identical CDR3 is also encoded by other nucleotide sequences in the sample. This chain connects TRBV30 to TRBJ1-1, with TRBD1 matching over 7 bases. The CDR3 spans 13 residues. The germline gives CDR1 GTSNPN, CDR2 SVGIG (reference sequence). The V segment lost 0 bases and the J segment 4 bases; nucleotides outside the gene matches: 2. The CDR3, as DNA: TGTGCCTGGAGTGTTAACAGGGGCACTGAAGCTTTCTTT. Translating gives CAWSVNRGTEAFF. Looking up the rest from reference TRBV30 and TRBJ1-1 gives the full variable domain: SQTIHQWPATLVQPVGSPLSLECTVEGTSNPNLYWYRQAAGRGLQLLFYSVGIGQISSEVPQNLSASRPQDRQFILSSKKLLLSDSGFYLCAWSVNRGTEAFFGQGTRLTVV.

CDR3 DNA: TGCGCCAGCAGCTTGGCCGACAGCCCAAGCACAGATACGCAGTATTTT. Residues: CASSLADSPSTDTQYF. The chain joins TRBV5-1 to TRBJ2-3; D is perhaps TRBD1 (5 bases). Germline lookup yields CDR1 SGHRS and CDR2 YFSETQ. Trimming cost V 0 bases and J 0 bases, with 11 bases left between them. This CDR3 is 16 amino acids long.